This record covers a single T cell receptor (beta chain). Its antigen remains unidentified. The data are from a study of identical twins. General observations from the study: Zero-insertion analyses might be partly confounded by invariant T cells like MAIT and iNKT. The analysis was cross-sectional rather than longitudinal within donors.

Only healthy Caucasians were included as donors. One entry per CDR3 protein, called by TCRdb with MiXCR from the 5' RACE reads. Altogether some 900,000 distinct CDR3 sequences are present, roughly an eighth being singletons, with the ten largest covering around 1.6%. Germline V lookup: CDR1 LNHDA, CDR2 SQIVND (reference sequence). J gave up 3 bases and V 7 bases, and 3 bases lay outside the gene matches. The CDR3 contains 13 residues. These same records also appear under a second study, on yellow fever vaccine responses in identical twins.

This chain links TRBV19 with TRBJ2-3, with 8 bases aligning to TRBD2. The receptor's source is a woman aged 18-29 years in good health. Sequenced input: PBMCs. The CDR3 nucleotides read TGTGCCAGTACGGGACTAGAGACAGATACGCAGTATTTT. This codes for CASTGLETDTQYF.